These T cell receptor beta chains were read from a single sample in a study of blood T cell repertoires in COVID-19. Here immunoSEQ multiplex PCR was the method, and the copy in TCRdb shows in-frame clones only, minus some. The data show 200,000 to 250,000 clones, approximately 90% seen once. Sequencing input: peripheral blood. These TCRs come from a woman under 30 who had recovered from COVID-19. Both conserved end residues are part of each CDR3. D genes are given only for firm matches. Clone sizes are given selectively: once, few, many, or a class where the clone is expanded.

J: TRBJ2-7
V: TRBV4-1
D: TRBD1
size: -
CDR3: CASSQGRTGSGGEQYF
DNA: TGCGCCAGCAGCCAAGGCCGGACAGGGAGCGGCGGCGAGCAGTACTTC

J: TRBJ2-7
V: TRBV6-1
D: -
size: -
CDR3: CASSDYGGYAYEQYF
DNA: TGTGCCAGCAGTGATTATGGAGGTTACGCCTACGAGCAGTACTTC

J: TRBJ1-1
V: TRBV7-2
D: TRBD1
size: -
CDR3: CASSLLHRGREAFF
DNA: TGTGCCAGCAGCTTACTTCATAGGGGGCGGGAAGCTTTCTTT

J: TRBJ2-7
V: TRBV5-6
D: -
size: -
CDR3: CASSLGRAYEQYF
DNA: TGTGCCAGCAGCTTGGGGCGGGCCTACGAGCAGTACTTC

J: TRBJ2-1
V: TRBV6-4
D: TRBD2
size: -
CDR3: CASSEKREGYNEQFF
DNA: TGTGCCAGCAGTGAAAAGCGGGAGGGTTACAATGAGCAGTTCTTC

J: TRBJ2-7
V: TRBV4-2
D: TRBD2
size: -
CDR3: CASSQRGGLAGESYEQYF
DNA: TGTGCCAGCAGCCAAAGGGGGGGACTAGCGGGAGAGTCCTACGAGCAGTACTTC

J: TRBJ1-1
V: TRBV6-2/TRBV6-3
D: -
size: -
CDR3: CASSYGPFQAFF
DNA: TGTGCCAGCAGTTACGGGCCCTTTCAAGCTTTCTTT

J: TRBJ2-3
V: TRBV7-7
D: TRBD2
size: -
CDR3: CASSPLAGVFGTDTQYF
DNA: TGTGCCAGCAGCCCGCTAGCGGGAGTTTTCGGGACAGATACGCAGTATTTT

J: TRBJ1-6
V: TRBV5-5
D: TRBD1
size: once
CDR3: CASSLWDRGNSPLHF
DNA: TGTGCCAGCAGCCTCTGGGACAGGGGGAATTCACCCCTCCACTTT

J: TRBJ1-1
V: TRBV19
D: -
size: -
CDR3: CASMRGYNTEAFF
DNA: TGTGCCAGCATGCGAGGATACAACACTGAAGCTTTCTTT

J: TRBJ2-5
V: TRBV13
D: -
size: -
CDR3: CASSPVARETQYF
DNA: TGTGCCAGCAGCCCTGTGGCACGAGAGACCCAGTACTTC

J: TRBJ1-2
V: TRBV11-1
D: -
size: -
CDR3: CASLDGGGYTF
DNA: TGTGCCAGCTTGGACGGAGGAGGCTACACCTTC

J: TRBJ2-3
V: TRBV30
D: TRBD2
size: -
CDR3: CAWSVQLAGVGGVQYF
DNA: TGTGCCTGGAGTGTACAACTAGCGGGCGTGGGGGGGGTGCAGTATTTT

J: TRBJ2-5
V: TRBV30
D: -
size: -
CDR3: CAWSPRVDQGQETQYF
DNA: TGTGCCTGGAGCCCACGGGTGGACCAGGGCCAAGAGACCCAGTACTTC

J: TRBJ2-1
V: TRBV11-2
D: -
size: -
CDR3: CASSLGSTNEQFF
DNA: TGTGCCAGCAGCTTAGGGAGCACCAATGAGCAGTTCTTC

J: TRBJ2-7
V: TRBV11-3
D: TRBD2
size: -
CDR3: CASSVKAAIAGGPWQYF
DNA: TGTGCCAGCAGCGTTAAGGCGGCGATAGCGGGAGGGCCCTGGCAGTACTTC

J: TRBJ2-5
V: TRBV3-1/TRBV3-2
D: -
size: -
CDR3: CASSQDGIFSGAGKETQYF
DNA: TGTGCCAGCAGCCAAGATGGGATTTTTTCGGGTGCGGGGAAAGAGACCCAGTACTTC

J: TRBJ2-1
V: TRBV4-3
D: -
size: -
CDR3: CASSPDRTKTQFF
DNA: TGCGCCAGCAGCCCGGACCGGACTAAGACGCAGTTCTTC

J: TRBJ1-5
V: TRBV19
D: -
size: once
CDR3: CASSTGKEFLVQPQHF
DNA: TGTGCCAGTAGTACCGGTAAGGAGTTTCTTGTACAGCCCCAGCATTTT

J: TRBJ2-1
V: TRBV7-2
D: -
size: -
CDR3: CASSMPSGRGNSYNEQFF
DNA: TGTGCCAGCAGCATGCCTTCGGGGCGGGGAAACTCCTACAATGAGCAGTTCTTC

J: TRBJ1-4
V: TRBV19
D: -
size: -
CDR3: CASSRFMETGGKLFF
DNA: TGTGCCAGTAGTAGGTTTATGGAGACGGGCGGGAAGCTGTTTTTT

J: TRBJ1-6
V: TRBV4-3
D: -
size: -
CDR3: CASSQEQSSYNSPLHF
DNA: TGCGCCAGCAGCCAAGAACAGAGCTCCTATAATTCACCCCTCCACTTT

J: TRBJ1-2
V: TRBV6-5
D: -
size: -
CDR3: CASSLGQTYGYTF
DNA: TGTGCCAGCAGTTTAGGACAGACCTATGGCTACACCTTC

J: TRBJ1-1
V: TRBV30
D: -
size: -
CDR3: CAWNVGARWTEAFF
DNA: TGTGCCTGGAATGTGGGGGCCCGGTGGACTGAAGCTTTCTTT

J: TRBJ1-2
V: TRBV5-1
D: -
size: -
CDR3: CASSLGTVENYGYTF
DNA: TGCGCCAGCAGCTTGGGGACAGTCGAAAACTATGGCTACACCTTC

J: TRBJ1-1
V: TRBV10-3
D: -
size: -
CDR3: CAISGDRNTEAFF
DNA: TGTGCCATCAGTGGCGACAGGAACACTGAAGCTTTCTTT

J: TRBJ2-5
V: TRBV7-3
D: TRBD2
size: -
CDR3: CASSLGGRYETQYF
DNA: TGTGCCAGCAGCTTAGGCGGGAGGTACGAGACCCAGTACTTC

J: TRBJ2-2
V: TRBV13
D: TRBD1
size: -
CDR3: CASSLPTGGRTGELFF
DNA: TGTGCCAGCAGCCTCCCGACAGGGGGTCGTACCGGGGAGCTGTTTTTT

J: TRBJ2-5
V: TRBV5-1
D: -
size: few
CDR3: CASSLALGKETQYF
DNA: TGCGCCAGCAGCTTGGCACTCGGGAAAGAGACCCAGTACTTC

J: TRBJ1-1
V: TRBV12-3/TRBV12-4
D: -
size: few
CDR3: CASSAESVAFF
DNA: TGTGCCAGCAGCGCCGAATCGGTCGCTTTCTTT

J: TRBJ2-1
V: TRBV5-5
D: TRBD2
size: once
CDR3: CASSWTAGAYNEQFF
DNA: TGTGCCAGCAGCTGGACTGCGGGAGCCTACAATGAGCAGTTCTTC

J: TRBJ1-3
V: TRBV11-3
D: -
size: -
CDR3: CASSLGQDPNTIYF
DNA: TGTGCCAGCAGCTTAGGACAAGATCCAAACACCATATATTTT

J: TRBJ2-1
V: TRBV9
D: TRBD2
size: -
CDR3: CASEREATSYNEQFF
DNA: TGTGCCAGCGAGCGGGAGGCCACCTCCTACAATGAGCAGTTCTTC

J: TRBJ2-7
V: TRBV25-1
D: -
size: -
CDR3: CASSEFREQYF
DNA: TGTGCCAGCAGTGAATTTAGAGAGCAGTACTTC

J: TRBJ1-1
V: TRBV6-2/TRBV6-3
D: -
size: few
CDR3: CASSLTAPTEAFF
DNA: TGTGCCAGCAGCTTAACAGCTCCCACTGAAGCTTTCTTT

J: TRBJ2-7
V: TRBV15
D: TRBD1
size: -
CDR3: CATSRGDRGSEQYF
DNA: TGTGCCACCAGCAGGGGGGACAGGGGTAGCGAGCAGTACTTC

J: TRBJ2-1
V: TRBV15
D: -
size: -
CDR3: CATSRERRGALNEQFF
DNA: TGTGCCACCAGCAGAGAGCGCCGGGGGGCTCTGAATGAGCAGTTCTTC

J: TRBJ1-1
V: TRBV14
D: -
size: -
CDR3: CASSRNRRSEAFF
DNA: TGTGCCAGCAGCCGAAACAGGCGCTCGGAAGCTTTCTTT

J: TRBJ2-1
V: TRBV19
D: -
size: -
CDR3: CASSMGAVYNEQFF
DNA: TGTGCCAGTAGTATGGGAGCGGTGTACAATGAGCAGTTCTTC

J: TRBJ1-4
V: TRBV5-4
D: TRBD1
size: -
CDR3: CASTYRGGMNEKLFF
DNA: TGTGCCAGCACCTACAGGGGGGGAATGAATGAAAAACTGTTTTTT

J: TRBJ1-1
V: TRBV27
D: -
size: once
CDR3: CASSPLGGVNTEAFF
DNA: TGTGCCAGCAGTCCCCTGGGAGGGGTGAACACTGAAGCTTTCTTT

J: TRBJ2-2
V: TRBV5-4
D: TRBD1
size: -
CDR3: CASSPRQGVNTGELFF
DNA: TGTGCCAGCAGCCCCCGACAGGGGGTGAACACCGGGGAGCTGTTTTTT

J: TRBJ1-5
V: TRBV23-1
D: -
size: -
CDR3: CASSQPPTHQPQHF
DNA: TGCGCCAGCAGTCAACCACCAACACATCAGCCCCAGCATTTT

J: TRBJ2-1
V: TRBV12-3/TRBV12-4
D: TRBD2
size: -
CDR3: CASGRLANEQFF
DNA: TGTGCCAGCGGTAGACTAGCCAATGAGCAGTTCTTC

J: TRBJ2-2
V: TRBV4-1
D: TRBD1
size: -
CDR3: CASRNLNYRGLANTGELFF
DNA: TGCGCCAGCAGAAATCTAAATTACAGGGGGCTGGCGAACACCGGGGAGCTGTTTTTT

J: TRBJ1-3
V: TRBV3-1/TRBV3-2
D: -
size: -
CDR3: CASSRLDSGNTIYF
DNA: TGTGCCAGCAGCAGACTGGACTCTGGAAACACCATATATTTT

J: TRBJ2-7
V: TRBV7-2
D: -
size: -
CDR3: CASSSAYEQYF
DNA: TGTGCCAGCAGCTCAGCCTACGAGCAGTACTTC

J: TRBJ1-1
V: TRBV19
D: TRBD1
size: -
CDR3: CASSQRQGGNTEAFF
DNA: TGTGCCAGTAGTCAAAGACAGGGGGGGAACACTGAAGCTTTCTTT

J: TRBJ1-4
V: TRBV6-6
D: -
size: -
CDR3: CASSYRGGATNEKLFF
DNA: TGTGCCAGCAGTTACCGGGGAGGGGCGACTAATGAAAAACTGTTTTTT

J: TRBJ2-3
V: TRBV9
D: TRBD2
size: -
CDR3: CASSPGLAGGRITDTQYF
DNA: TGTGCCAGCAGCCCTGGACTAGCGGGAGGGCGGATCACAGATACGCAGTATTTT

J: TRBJ2-6
V: TRBV7-3
D: TRBD1
size: once
CDR3: CASSHPMTGGASGANVLTF
DNA: TGTGCCAGCAGCCACCCAATGACAGGGGGCGCGTCTGGGGCCAACGTCCTGACTTTC

J: TRBJ2-7
V: TRBV13
D: TRBD2
size: -
CDR3: CASSSGTSGSSYEQYF
DNA: TGTGCCAGCAGCTCCGGGACTAGCGGGAGCTCCTACGAGCAGTACTTC

J: TRBJ2-7
V: TRBV13
D: -
size: -
CDR3: CASSLGSSYEQYF
DNA: TGTGCCAGCAGCTTAGGTAGCTCCTACGAGCAGTACTTC

J: TRBJ2-7
V: TRBV9
D: TRBD1
size: few
CDR3: CASSVGDRSSYEQYF
DNA: TGTGCCAGCAGCGTAGGGGACAGGAGCTCCTACGAGCAGTACTTC

J: TRBJ2-7
V: TRBV25-1
D: -
size: -
CDR3: CASTDGRGSYEQYF
DNA: TGTGCCAGCACAGACGGAAGAGGCTCCTACGAGCAGTACTTC